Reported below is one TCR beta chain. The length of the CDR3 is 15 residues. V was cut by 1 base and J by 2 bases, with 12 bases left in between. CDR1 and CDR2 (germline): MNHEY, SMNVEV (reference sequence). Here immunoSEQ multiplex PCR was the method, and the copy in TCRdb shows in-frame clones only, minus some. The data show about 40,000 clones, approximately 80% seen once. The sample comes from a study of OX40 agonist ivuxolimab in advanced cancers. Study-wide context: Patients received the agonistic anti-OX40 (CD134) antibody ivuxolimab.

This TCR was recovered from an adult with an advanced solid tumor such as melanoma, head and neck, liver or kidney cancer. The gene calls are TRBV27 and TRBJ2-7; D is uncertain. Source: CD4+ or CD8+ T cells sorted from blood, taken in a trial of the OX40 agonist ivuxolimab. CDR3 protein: CASSLLGEIPYEQYF. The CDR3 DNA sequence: TGTGCCAGCAGTTTATTAGGAGAAATACCCTACGAGCAGTACTTC.